Each of the 8 T cell receptor beta chains below was sequenced from the same sample in a study of blood T cell repertoires in COVID-19. The table came from immunoSEQ multiplex PCR; TCRdb's copy has only in-frame clones and leaves some out. The sample includes about 59,000 clones, approximately 78% seen only once; the top ten take around 12%. The sequencing input was peripheral blood. These receptors all come from an elderly man with acute or convalescent COVID-19.

The chain combines TRBV30 with TRBJ1-6, with TRBD1 matching over 7 bases. Germline lookup yields CDR1 GTSNPN and CDR2 SVGIG (reference sequence). The CDR3 is 13 residues long. V gave up 5 bases and J gave up 6 bases; unmatched junction bases: 4. CDR3 coding DNA: TGTGCCTGGGTAACAGGGGTTAATTCACCCCTCCACTTT. It encodes CAWVTGVNSPLHF.

J is TRBJ1-2 and V is TRBV5-5, with a weak D call TRBD1 (5 bases). The V end was cut by 2 bases, the J end by 3 bases, with 11 bases between. Germline loops: CDR1 SGHKS, CDR2 YYEKEE (reference sequence). The CDR3 sequence is 14 residues long. CDR3 amino acids: CASSFSGVDYGYTF. CDR3 nucleotide sequence: TGTGCCAGCAGCTTTTCGGGGGTGGACTATGGCTACACCTTC. Combining the CDR3 with reference TRBV5-5 and TRBJ1-2 gives the whole variable domain DAGVTQSPTHLIKTRGQQVTLRCSPISGHKSVSWYQQVLGQGPQFIFQYYEKEERGRGNFPDRFSARQFPNYSSELNVNALLLGDSALYLCASSFSGVDYGYTFGSGTRLTVV.

The genes are TRBV5-1 and TRBJ2-7; 9 bases align to TRBD1. The germline gives CDR1 SGHRS, CDR2 YFSETQ. V shed 1 base and J 6 bases; nucleotides not matched to a gene: 8. The CDR3 covers 15 residues. The CDR3 DNA sequence: TGCGCCAGCAGCTTGACCGGGACAGGGTTTCCCGAGCAGTACTTC. As protein: CASSLTGTGFPEQYF.

This chain uses TRBV3-1 (or the pseudogene TRBV3-2) with TRBJ2-3; 11 positions match TRBD1. The V gene end was trimmed by 4 bases and the J gene end by 4 bases; junction bases not matched to a gene: 7. The CDR3 totals 16 residues. In germline, CDR1 is LGHDT, CDR2 YNNKEL (reference sequence). CDR3 residues: CASSLGTGGLADTQYF. The DNA of the CDR3 is TGTGCCAGCAGCCTCGGGACAGGGGGTCTCGCAGATACGCAGTATTTT.

The chain has TRBV5-1 and TRBJ2-5; TRBD2 matches at 9 bases. J was trimmed by 4 bases and V by 2 bases; bases with no gene match: 3. The CDR3 consists of 14 residues. In germline, CDR1 is SGHRS, CDR2 YFSETQ. CDR3 nucleotide sequence: TGCGCCAGCAGCTTTCTTAGCGGGGGAGAGACCCAGTACTTC. Protein product: CASSFLSGGETQYF.

This clone counts as medium-sized. This sequence joins TRBV4-2 and TRBJ1-5, with 7 bases that match TRBD1. Germline V gene data show CDR1 as LGHNA and CDR2 as YNFKEQ. The ends lost 0 bases at V and 0 bases at J; junction bases unmatched: 2. CDR3 size: 16 residues. The CDR3 sequence is CASSQETGISNQPQHF. DNA for the CDR3: TGTGCCAGCAGCCAAGAGACAGGGATTAGCAATCAGCCCCAGCATTTT.

This chain uses TRBV24-1 with TRBJ2-7; weak D call: TRBD2 (7 bases). Trimming removed 2 bases at V and 2 bases at J, with 15 bases between. The CDR3 totals 16 residues. Germline V gives CDR1 KGHDR, CDR2 SFDVKD. The CDR3: CATSDSRAGQPYEQYF. In DNA, the CDR3 is TGTGCCACCAGTGATTCCCGAGCGGGACAACCCTACGAGCAGTACTTC.

The chain has TRBV10-3 and TRBJ1-2; 9 bases match TRBD1. The V segment lost 3 bases and the J segment 8 bases; nucleotides outside the gene matches: 16. Germline V gene data show CDR1 as ENHRY and CDR2 as SYGVKD. This CDR3 is built from 17 residues. The CDR3 coding sequence is TGTGCCATCAGTGAATCGGGGACAGGGTATATGACTTGGGGCTACACCTTC. Translation: CAISESGTGYMTWGYTF.